The 17 T cell receptor beta chains below come from one sample, sequenced in a study of blood T cells in healthy people across ages. The second PCR ran about 6 to 11 cycles with a sample-barcoded 5' primer and J-beta primers. TCRdb re-called the 5' RACE reads with MiXCR, one entry per CDR3 protein. The data contain about 1.7 million distinct CDR3 sequences, roughly 27% of them seen just once; the ten biggest clones take up about 8%. Material: blood. These receptor sequences come from a woman in her twenties or thirties in good health.

The chain combines TRBV2 with TRBJ2-1, with D perhaps TRBD1 (6 bases). The CDR3 is 12 residues long. CDR1 and CDR2 (germline): SNHLY, FYNNEI. Trimming stripped 9 bases from V and 7 bases from J, with 13 bases between. The CDR3 is CARGGTGNEQFF. DNA for the CDR3: TGTGCCAGAGGGGGAACAGGGAATGAGCAGTTCTTC.

The chain couples TRBV10-3 to TRBJ2-3; 10 bases are shared with TRBD2. With 4 bases clipped from V and 5 bases from J, the junction kept 6 bases outside the gene matches. Germline assignment: CDR1 ENHRY and CDR2 SYGVKD. The CDR3 is 15 amino acids. The CDR3 spells CAISGLAGVLDTQYF. CDR3 nucleotide sequence: TGTGCCATCAGTGGTCTAGCGGGAGTGCTAGATACGCAGTATTTT.

V is TRBV12-3 or TRBV12-4 and J is TRBJ2-4; a weak D match, TRBD2 (6 bases). The CDR3 sequence is 12 residues long. The ends were cut back, 1 base at V and 14 bases at J, with 12 bases in the middle. The CDR3 coding sequence is TGTGCCAGCAGTTTAGTGGGTGGGACTGAGTACTTC. It is translated as CASSLVGGTEYF.

This chain uses TRBV7-9 with TRBJ2-1; D unresolved. CDR1 is SEHNR and CDR2 is FQNEAQ in the germline V gene (reference sequence). The germline V and J ends were trimmed by 1 base and 1 base, with 11 bases remaining between them. This CDR3 spans 16 amino acids. The CDR3 spells CASSLDRPRSYNEQFF. DNA of the CDR3: TGTGCCAGCAGCTTAGACCGTCCTCGGTCCTACAATGAGCAGTTCTTC.

This clonotype was seen a few times. V and J are TRBV20-1 and TRBJ1-5; no firm D call. V lost 6 bases and J lost 0, with 12 bases in between. Germline V gene sequence: CDR1 DFQATT, CDR2 SNEGSKA (reference sequence). This CDR3 has 14 residues. CDR3 nucleotide sequence: TGCAGTGCAAATACCGGGAATAGCAATCAGCCCCAGCATTTT. This codes for CSANTGNSNQPQHF.

V and J are TRBV5-1 and TRBJ2-7; D is unresolved. Trimming cost V 1 base and J 5 bases, with 13 bases left between them. Germline V gene data show CDR1 as SGHRS and CDR2 as YFSETQ. The CDR3 length is 14 residues. The chain's CDR3 is CASSLLQSIDEQYF. DNA for the CDR3: TGCGCCAGCAGCTTGTTGCAGTCGATTGACGAGCAGTACTTC. Looking up the rest from reference TRBV5-1 and TRBJ2-7 gives the full variable domain: KAGVTQTPRYLIKTRGQQVTLSCSPISGHRSVSWYQQTPGQGLQFLFEYFSETQRNKGNFPGRFSGRQFSNSRSEMNVSTLELGDSALYLCASSLLQSIDEQYFGPGTRLTVT.

The rearrangement joins TRBV3-1 to TRBJ2-3, with TRBD1 identical over 7 bases. Losses at the gene ends were 0 bases for V and 10 bases for J; bases not matched to a gene: 1. CDR1 LGHDT and CDR2 YNNKEL come from the germline V gene (reference sequence). The CDR3 contains 12 residues. CDR3: CASSQDQGAQYF. The DNA of the CDR3 is TGTGCCAGCAGCCAAGATCAGGGGGCGCAGTATTTT.

The genes are TRBV5-1 and TRBJ1-5, with D maybe TRBD1 (5 bases). Germline loops: CDR1 SGHRS, CDR2 YFSETQ. Trimming took 2 bases from V and 6 from J, leaving 12 bases between them. The CDR3 is made up of 14 amino acids. The CDR3 DNA reads TGCGCCAGCAGCTTAGGGGAATCGTCTCAGCCCCAGCATTTT. This codes for CASSLGESSQPQHF.

The gene calls are TRBV12-3 or TRBV12-4 and TRBJ2-3, with 10 bases that match TRBD1. The J segment lost 8 bases and the V segment lost 5 bases, leaving 10 bases of the junction unmatched. This CDR3 has 15 residues. CDR3 loop: CASSPDRGQRGTQYF. The CDR3 nucleotides are TGTGCCAGCAGTCCAGACAGGGGGCAGAGAGGTACGCAGTATTTT.

Many counts were recorded for this clonotype. The rearrangement links TRBV6-1 to TRBJ2-5, with 9 bases aligning to TRBD1. There are 13 residues in the CDR3. After removal of 8 bases from V and 1 base from J, the junction contained 2 bases not matched to a gene. CDR1 MNHNS and CDR2 SASEGT come from the germline V gene. CDR3 bases: TGTGCCAGCGGGGACAGGGTCCAAGAGACCCAGTACTTC. Encoded protein: CASGDRVQETQYF.

J is TRBJ2-7 and V is TRBV10-3; D is perhaps TRBD2 (5 bases). The CDR3 covers 15 residues. The V gene lost 0 bases and the J gene lost 3 bases, with 12 bases spanning the gap. Germline CDR1 is ENHRY and CDR2 is SYGVKD. The CDR3 bases are TGTGCCATCAGTGAGTCCCCCGGACGGGGCTACGAGCAGTACTTC. Its protein product is CAISESPGRGYEQYF.

J is TRBJ2-3 and V is TRBV3-1, with TRBD2 matching 12 bases. J gave up 5 bases and V 4 bases, and 13 bases lay outside the gene matches. This CDR3 contains 18 residues. Germline-derived CDR1 and CDR2 are LGHDT and YNNKEL (reference sequence). The CDR3 loop reads CASSPTGASGRAGDTQYF. For the CDR3, the DNA is TGTGCCAGCAGCCCAACCGGGGCTAGCGGGAGGGCCGGAGATACGCAGTATTTT.

This clonotype was observed a few times. The chain has TRBV29-1 and TRBJ1-1, with D tentatively TRBD1 (5 bases). Trimming stripped 3 bases from V and 0 bases from J, with 14 bases between. Germline V lookup: CDR1 SQVTM, CDR2 ANQGSEA. CDR3 length: 15 amino acids. CDR3 residues: CSVEGWEGLNTEAFF. In DNA form, the CDR3 reads TGCAGCGTTGAGGGCTGGGAGGGGTTGAACACTGAAGCTTTCTTT.

The rearrangement joins TRBV29-1 to TRBJ2-1, with D possibly being TRBD1 or TRBD2 (5 bases each). Germline-derived CDR1 and CDR2 are SQVTM and ANQGSEA. This CDR3 has 12 amino acids. With 5 bases removed from V and 10 bases from J, the gap between germline ends came to 15 bases. The CDR3 nucleotides are TGCAGCGTTCAGGGAGAGAGTTACGAGCAGTTCTTC. Amino acid sequence: CSVQGESYEQFF.

A few counts support this clonotype. One junction end does not reproduce the germline sequence, and a read error may be involved. This chain links TRBV7-9 with TRBJ2-1; D is possibly TRBD1 (8 bases). Germline CDR1 reads SEHNR; CDR2 reads FQNEAQ (reference sequence). The CDR3 runs 16 residues. This chain's CDR3 is CAGSLYRGGFYNEQFF. In DNA form, the CDR3 reads TGTGCCGGCAGCTTATACAGGGGGGGATTCTACAATGAGCAGTTCTTC.

As regards this clonotype: A much larger clone lies one base from this, so it may be a read error. The rearrangement uses TRBV4-3 and TRBJ2-7; perhaps TRBD2 as D (6 bases). CDR1 LGHNA and CDR2 YSLEER come from the germline V gene. V lost 3 bases, J lost 3 bases, and 18 bases lay in between. The CDR3 consists of 16 residues. The CDR3 spells CASSHLGGAGYYEQYV. The CDR3 nucleotides are TGCGCCAGCAGCCACCTAGGTGGAGCGGGTTACTACGAGCAGTACGTC.

The chain couples TRBV13 to TRBJ2-6, with TRBD1 matching 10 bases. V shed 3 bases, J shed 0 bases, and the junction held 5 bases outside the gene matches. Germline V lookup: CDR1 PRHDT, CDR2 FYEKMQ (reference sequence). The CDR3 consists of 18 residues. The CDR3 sequence is CASSFGTGVSSGANVLTF. As DNA, the CDR3 is TGTGCCAGCAGCTTCGGGACAGGGGTTAGCTCTGGGGCCAACGTCCTGACTTTC.